The clone carrying this T cell receptor (beta chain) was observed a handful of times. Antigen: not known. The authors made TCR cDNA by 5'RACE template switching, adding a universal primer site and UMIs. TCRdb reanalysed the 5' RACE reads using MiXCR and keeps one entry per CDR3 protein. The sample gives around 600,000 distinct CDR3 sequences, approximately 13% of which show up once; 15% is in the top ten. The sample originates from a study of T cells after yellow fever vaccination. Across the study: Preparation of the low-cell-number fractions used SMART-Seq v4 Ultra Low Input.

Germline CDR1 ENHRY, CDR2 SYGVKD. After removal of 8 bases from V and 6 bases from J, the junction contained 7 bases not matched to a gene. This CDR3 spans 13 amino acids. Study-level results: Overlap between CD4 and CD8 compartments was detected for a small share of clonotypes. Reappearing after the booster were most of the clones from primary vaccination (less than 97% CD4, approximately 86% CD8).

This chain uses TRBV10-3 with TRBJ2-1; 7 nucleotides align to TRBD2. This receptor was identified in a young man who received the YFV17D yellow fever vaccine. The source was PBMCs, collected on the day of the yellow fever booster vaccination. CDR3 DNA: TGTGCCATCGGGTTGCGGGAGAGCAATGAGCAGTTCTTC. It specifies CAIGLRESNEQFF.